This T cell receptor beta chain was obtained from a study of type 1 regulatory T cells. In the study overall: This in vitro CD4 product, T-allo10, is enriched for Tr1 cells and alloantigen-specific. Whole-study findings and limits: Type 1 regulatory T cells had a more restricted TCR repertoire than non-type 1 regulatory T cells.

As to this clonotype: The antigen remains unidentified.

TCRdb analysed the reads with MiXCR anew, one entry per CDR3 protein. The table lists tens of thousands of distinct CDR3 sequences, less than 25% of them singletons. Sample: cultured type 1 regulatory T (Tr1) cells, either the whole culture or a sorted fraction (not recorded which). The sequence was obtained from a human donor in good health.

CDR3 DNA sequence: TGTGCCAGCAGCTTGCTCGCGAACACCGGGGAGCTGTTTTTT. This codes for CASSLLANTGELFF. The gene calls are TRBV11-1 and TRBJ2-2; D ambiguous. Germline CDR1 reads SGHAT; CDR2 reads FQDESV (reference sequence). Trimming took 3 bases from V and 0 from J, leaving 5 bases between them. The CDR3 spans 14 residues.